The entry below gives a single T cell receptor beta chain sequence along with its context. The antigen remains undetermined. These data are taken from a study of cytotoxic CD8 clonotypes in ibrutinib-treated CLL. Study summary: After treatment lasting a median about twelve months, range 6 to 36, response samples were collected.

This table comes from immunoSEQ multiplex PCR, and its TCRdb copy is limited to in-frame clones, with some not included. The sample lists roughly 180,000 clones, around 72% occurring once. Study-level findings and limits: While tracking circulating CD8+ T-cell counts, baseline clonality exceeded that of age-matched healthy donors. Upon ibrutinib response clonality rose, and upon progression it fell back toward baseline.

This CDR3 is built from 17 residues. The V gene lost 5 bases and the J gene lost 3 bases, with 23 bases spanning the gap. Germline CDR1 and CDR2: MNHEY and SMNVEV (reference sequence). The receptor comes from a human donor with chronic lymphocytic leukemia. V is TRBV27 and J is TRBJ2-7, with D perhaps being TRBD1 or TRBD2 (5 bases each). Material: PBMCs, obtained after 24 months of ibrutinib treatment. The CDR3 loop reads CASSVGRAVGRDYEQYF. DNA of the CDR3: TGTGCCAGCAGTGTCGGCAGGGCCGTGGGACGGGACTACGAGCAGTACTTC.